The 14 T cell receptor beta chains below come from one sample, sequenced in a study of spatial heterogeneity in lung cancer. Time point described: sample taken at primary tumor resection. These TCRs are of unknown antigen specificity. Study findings and constraints: The number of expanded tumor alpha and beta chains correlated with mutation number.

TCRdb re-called the 5' RACE reads with MiXCR, one entry per CDR3 protein. The sample yields roughly 3,500 distinct CDR3 sequences, 5.3% seen once. This specimen consisted of lung tumor tissue, obtained at surgery. All receptors come from a female donor with early-stage non-small cell lung cancer.

By sample fraction, this clonotype is medium-sized. The chain employs TRBV28 and TRBJ2-2; D is unresolved. The V gene lost 8 bases and the J gene lost 1 base, with 5 bases spanning the gap. The germline CDR1 and CDR2 sequences are MDHEN and SYDVKM. CDR3 length: 12 amino acids. The CDR3 is CASDRNTGELFF. CDR3 sequence (DNA): TGTGCCAGCGACCGGAACACCGGGGAGCTGTTTTTT.

By share, this clonotype counts as medium-sized. The chain is built from TRBV6-1 and TRBJ2-3, with a possible D match to TRBD2 (5 bases). Germline V gene lookup returns CDR1 MNHNS and CDR2 SASEGT. This CDR3 comprises 13 residues. The V end was cut by 2 bases, the J end by 4 bases, with 7 bases between. In DNA, the CDR3 is TGTGCCAGCAGTGAAAGGAGGTCAGATACGCAGTATTTT. Translation gives CASSERRSDTQYF.

Notes on this clonotype: One base away lies a much larger clone, so this may be a sequencing read error. The rearrangement uses TRBV7-9 and TRBJ2-3; no clear D. The germline V gene has CDR1 SEHNR and CDR2 FQNEAQ (reference sequence). This CDR3 has 14 amino acids. The CDR3 here is CVSSLEKSSYTQYF. The CDR3 DNA follows: TGTGTCAGCAGCTTAGAAAAAAGCTCGTATACGCAGTATTTT.

By share, this clonotype ranks as medium-sized. One junction end does not reproduce the germline sequence, and a read error may be involved. V and J are TRBV7-2 and TRBJ2-7, with 7 bases matching TRBD2. The CDR3 length is 14 residues. CDR1 is SGHTA, CDR2 FQGNSA, per germline. For the CDR3, the DNA is TGTGCCAGCAGCCTAGCGGAAAGCTCCTACGAGCAGTACTTC. Protein: CASSLAESSYEQYF.

This clonotype has just a few counts. This chain joins TRBV2 and TRBJ2-1; possibly TRBD1 for D (5 bases). The germline V and J ends were trimmed by 10 bases and 9 bases, with 13 bases remaining between them. CDR1 SNHLY and CDR2 FYNNEI come from the germline V gene. The CDR3 is made up of 11 amino acids. Here the CDR3 reads CAIQGSFEQFF. The CDR3 region has the DNA TGTGCCATCCAGGGAAGTTTTGAGCAGTTCTTC. The full variable domain, its missing parts supplied by reference TRBV2 and TRBJ2-1, is EPEVTQTPSHQVTQMGQEVILRCVPISNHLYFYWYRQILGQKVEFLVSFYNNEISEKSEIFDDQFSVERPDGSNFTLKIRSTKLEDSAMYFCAIQGSFEQFFGPGTRLTVL.

This clonotype is termed medium-sized. The chain uses TRBV12-3 or TRBV12-4 and TRBJ2-1, with D maybe TRBD2 (5 bases). Trimming pared 6 bases from V and 2 bases from J, leaving 8 bases between. This CDR3 comprises 13 residues. The CDR3 DNA is TGTGCCAGCAGCTTGGGAGCCTACAATGAGCAGTTCTTC. This sequence encodes CASSLGAYNEQFF.

Sample share makes this clonotype medium-sized. This CDR3 is CSARRPGANVLTF. In DNA, the CDR3 is TGCAGTGCTAGAAGGCCTGGGGCCAACGTCCTGACTTTC. The V call is TRBV20-1, the J call TRBJ2-6; D unclear. V was cut by 2 bases and J by 2 bases, with 4 bases left in between. CDR3 length: 13 residues. Per the germline V gene, CDR1 is DFQATT and CDR2 is SNEGSKA (reference sequence).

By proportion, this clonotype is medium-sized. The rearrangement links TRBV18 to TRBJ1-4; D may be TRBD1 (6 bases). Trimming removed 2 bases from V and 5 bases from J, with 6 bases in between. Germline-derived CDR1 and CDR2 are KGHSH and LQKENI. The CDR3 consists of 13 residues. CDR3 sequence: CASSPDRNEKLFF. The DNA for the CDR3 is TGTGCCAGCTCACCAGACAGGAATGAAAAACTGTTTTTT.

Within the sample, this clonotype is large. The CDR3 loop reads CASSFKGQHLQTDYGYTF. DNA of the CDR3: TGTGCCAGCAGCTTTAAGGGGCAGCACCTCCAGACGGACTATGGCTACACCTTC. The chain is built from TRBV7-9 and TRBJ1-2, with a weak D call TRBD1 (5 bases). The CDR3 extends over 18 amino acids. Between the trimmed V and J ends, which lost 3 bases and 3 bases, there was a span of 23 bases. Germline CDR1 reads SEHNR; CDR2 reads FQNEAQ (reference sequence).

This clonotype is judged medium-sized. The CDR3 DNA reads as TGCGCCAGCAGCTTGGAGGGGACGGCCACTGAAGCTTTCTTT. As protein: CASSLEGTATEAFF. The chain employs TRBV5-1 and TRBJ1-1; D might be TRBD1 (5 bases). This CDR3 region has 14 residues. V lost 0 bases and J lost 4, with 10 bases in between. The germline CDR1 and CDR2 sequences are SGHRS and YFSETQ.

By frequency in the sample, this clonotype is medium-sized. The rearrangement links TRBV5-1 to TRBJ2-2; no reliable D call. The germline V and J ends were trimmed by 2 bases and 1 base, with 9 bases remaining between them. CDR1 is SGHRS and CDR2 is YFSETQ in the germline V gene. CDR3 length equals 15 residues. The CDR3 DNA sequence: TGCGCCAGCAGCTTTTCAGACTGGAACACCGGGGAGCTGTTTTTT. Protein sequence: CASSFSDWNTGELFF.

Judged by abundance, this clonotype is medium-sized. V gene TRBV20-1 combines with J gene TRBJ2-3; a weak D match, TRBD2 (6 bases). V dropped 6 bases and J dropped 0 bases, with 22 bases sitting between them. This CDR3 comprises 17 residues. In germline, CDR1 is DFQATT, CDR2 SNEGSKA (reference sequence). The CDR3 spells CSASILGGIASTDTQYF. In DNA form, the CDR3 reads TGCAGTGCCTCTATTCTAGGCGGGATCGCTAGCACAGATACGCAGTATTTT.

This clonotype is medium-sized. The chain couples TRBV6-2 or TRBV6-3 to TRBJ2-5; D is uncertain. The CDR3 sequence is 13 residues long. Trimming pared 6 bases from V and 7 bases from J, leaving 15 bases between. Per germline, CDR1 MNHEY and CDR2 SVGEGT. In DNA form, the CDR3 reads TGTGCCAGCAGCGCGGATACGCGGCGGACCCAGTACTTC. Protein sequence: CASSADTRRTQYF.

This clonotype rates as medium-sized. The chain joins TRBV29-1 to TRBJ2-1, with TRBD2 matching over 9 bases. The CDR3 is made up of 14 amino acids. The J segment lost 7 bases and the V segment lost 2 bases, leaving 6 bases of the junction unmatched. The V gene's germline CDR1 is SQVTM and CDR2 ANQGSEA. The CDR3 here is CSVEREAGGNEQFF. CDR3 DNA sequence: TGCAGCGTTGAAAGGGAGGCGGGGGGGAATGAGCAGTTCTTC.